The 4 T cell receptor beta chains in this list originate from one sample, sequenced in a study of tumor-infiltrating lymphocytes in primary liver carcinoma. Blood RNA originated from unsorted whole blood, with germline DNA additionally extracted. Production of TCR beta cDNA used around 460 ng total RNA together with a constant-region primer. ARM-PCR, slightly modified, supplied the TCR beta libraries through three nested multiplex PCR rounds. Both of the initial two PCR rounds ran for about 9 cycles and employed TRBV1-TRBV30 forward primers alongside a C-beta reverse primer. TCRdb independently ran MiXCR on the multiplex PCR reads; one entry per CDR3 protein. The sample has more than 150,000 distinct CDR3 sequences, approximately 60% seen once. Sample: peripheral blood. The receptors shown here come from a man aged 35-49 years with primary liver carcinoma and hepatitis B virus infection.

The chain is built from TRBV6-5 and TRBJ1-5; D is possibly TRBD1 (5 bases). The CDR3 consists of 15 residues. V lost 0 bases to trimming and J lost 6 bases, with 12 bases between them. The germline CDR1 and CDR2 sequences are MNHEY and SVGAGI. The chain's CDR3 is CASSYSGPAGQPQHF. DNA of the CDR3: TGTGCCAGCAGTTACTCGGGGCCGGCGGGTCAGCCCCAGCATTTT.

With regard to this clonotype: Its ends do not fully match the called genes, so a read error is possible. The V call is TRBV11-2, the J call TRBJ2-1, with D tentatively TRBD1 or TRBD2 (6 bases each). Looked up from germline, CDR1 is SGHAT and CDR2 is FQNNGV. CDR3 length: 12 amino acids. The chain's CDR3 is CANSTGANEQFF. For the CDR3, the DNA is TGTGCCAACAGCACGGGGGCCAATGAGCAGTTCTTC.

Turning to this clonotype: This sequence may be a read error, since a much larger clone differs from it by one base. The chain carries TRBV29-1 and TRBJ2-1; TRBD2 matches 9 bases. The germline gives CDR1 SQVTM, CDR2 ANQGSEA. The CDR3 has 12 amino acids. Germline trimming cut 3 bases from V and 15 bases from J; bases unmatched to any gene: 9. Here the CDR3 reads CSVETSGDLRFF. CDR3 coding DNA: TGCAGCGTTGAGACTAGCGGAGACCTTCGGTTCTTC.

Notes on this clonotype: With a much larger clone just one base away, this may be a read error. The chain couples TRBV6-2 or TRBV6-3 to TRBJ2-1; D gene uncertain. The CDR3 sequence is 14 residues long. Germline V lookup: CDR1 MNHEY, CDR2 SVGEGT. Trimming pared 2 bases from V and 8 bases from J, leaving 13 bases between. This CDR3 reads CASSYDRDKDEQFF. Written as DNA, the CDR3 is TGTGCCAGCAGTTACGATAGGGATAAGGATGAGCAGTTCTTC.